This TCR beta chain was profiled in a study of shared clonotypes between healthy human individuals. In the study overall: Two women and three men aged 18 to 49 served as donors. Study-level results: Blood alone was sampled, and tissue repertoires likely differ.

Positively selected for CCR7, the CD45RO-negative cells used as naive CD8 cells excluded terminally differentiated effector memory CD45RA+ cells. The repertoire was sequenced with immunoSEQ multiplex PCR; TCRdb's copy has only in-frame clones and lacks some. The sample comprises 630,000 or so clones, 95% to 98% of which are singletons, and roughly 0.29% rests with the top ten. On this clone itself: What it binds is unknown.

Germline CDR1 SGHDN, CDR2 FVKESK. The length of the CDR3 is 17 residues. The sample taken for sequencing was naive CD8+ T cells sorted from blood. V is TRBV14 and J is TRBJ2-5; TRBD1 matches at 8 bases. The DNA end favors TRBJ2-7, so the J call may be wrong. The sequence derives from a young man in good health. The CDR3 is CASSQSDRDRTSYEQYF. Written as DNA, the CDR3 is TGTGCCAGCAGCCAAAGTGACCGGGACAGGACTTCCTACGAGCAGTACTTC.